This TCR beta chain was profiled in a study of a mutant IDH1 vaccine in newly diagnosed glioma. Study summary: Sex distribution of treated patients was around 62% male and about 38% female; mean age was around 40 years.

Sequencing was performed with immunoSEQ multiplex PCR; in TCRdb, only in-frame clones are kept and a portion is missing. The sample contains about 34,000 clones, around nine tenths of which appear only once. Time point: week 47, end of study. Topical imiquimod was applied with each vaccine dose, which held 300 ug of mutant IDH1 20-mer peptide. Patients underwent eight vaccinations, which took place in weeks 1, 3, 5, 7, 11, 15, 19 and 23. A remark on this clone: Its cognate antigen is unknown.

Study observations and caveats: Alterations occurring in top peripheral T cell clonotypes seemed unrelated to pseudoprogression.

CDR3 length: 15 amino acids. The ends were cut back, 6 bases at V and 8 bases at J, with 22 bases in the middle. Germline-derived CDR1 and CDR2 are MNHEY and SVGAGI. The sample in question was PBMCs, obtained from a glioma patient whose treatment included an IDH1 peptide vaccine. This TCR was recovered from a woman aged 25 to 39 with glioma. The rearrangement uses TRBV6-5 and TRBJ1-2, with D maybe TRBD1 (6 bases). CDR3 DNA sequence: TGTGCCAGCAGCACGGGAGTATTAACAGGGAACGGCTACACCTTC. Translating it yields CASSTGVLTGNGYTF.